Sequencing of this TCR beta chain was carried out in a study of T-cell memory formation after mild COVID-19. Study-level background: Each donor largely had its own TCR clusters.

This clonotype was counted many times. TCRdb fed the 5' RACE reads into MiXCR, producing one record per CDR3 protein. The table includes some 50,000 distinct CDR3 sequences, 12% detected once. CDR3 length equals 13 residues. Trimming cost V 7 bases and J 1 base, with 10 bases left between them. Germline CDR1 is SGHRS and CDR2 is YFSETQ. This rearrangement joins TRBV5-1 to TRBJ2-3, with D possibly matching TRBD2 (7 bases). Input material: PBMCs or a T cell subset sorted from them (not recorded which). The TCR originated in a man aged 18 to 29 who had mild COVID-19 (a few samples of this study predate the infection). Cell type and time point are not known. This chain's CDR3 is CASGGGGTDTQYF. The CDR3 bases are TGCGCCAGCGGGGGGGGCGGCACAGATACGCAGTATTTT.